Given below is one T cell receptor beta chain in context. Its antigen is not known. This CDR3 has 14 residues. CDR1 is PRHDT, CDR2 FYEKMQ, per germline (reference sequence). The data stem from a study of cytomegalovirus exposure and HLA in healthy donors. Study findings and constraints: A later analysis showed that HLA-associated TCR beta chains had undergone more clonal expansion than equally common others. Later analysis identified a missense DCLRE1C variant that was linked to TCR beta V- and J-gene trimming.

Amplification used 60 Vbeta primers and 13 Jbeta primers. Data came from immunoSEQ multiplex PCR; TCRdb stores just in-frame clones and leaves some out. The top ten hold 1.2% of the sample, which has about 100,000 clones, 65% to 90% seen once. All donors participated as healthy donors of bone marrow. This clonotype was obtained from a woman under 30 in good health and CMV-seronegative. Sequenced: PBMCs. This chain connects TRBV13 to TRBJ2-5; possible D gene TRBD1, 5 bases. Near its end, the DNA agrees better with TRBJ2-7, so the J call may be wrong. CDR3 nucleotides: TGTGCCAGCAGCTTAGGGGACACTAACTACGAGCAGTACTTC. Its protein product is CASSLGDTNYEQYF.